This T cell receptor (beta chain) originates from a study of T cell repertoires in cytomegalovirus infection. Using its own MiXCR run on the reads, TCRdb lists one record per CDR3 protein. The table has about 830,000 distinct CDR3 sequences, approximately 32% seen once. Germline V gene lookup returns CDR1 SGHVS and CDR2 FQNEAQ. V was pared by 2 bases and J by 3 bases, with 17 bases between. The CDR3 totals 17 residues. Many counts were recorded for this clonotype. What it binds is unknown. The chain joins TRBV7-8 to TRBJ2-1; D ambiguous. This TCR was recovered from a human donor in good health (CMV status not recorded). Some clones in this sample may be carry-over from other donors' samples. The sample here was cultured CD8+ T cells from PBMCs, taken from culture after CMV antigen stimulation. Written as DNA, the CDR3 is TGTGCCAGCAGCTTATACCGGGTTCAACCCAACTACAATGAGCAGTTCTTC. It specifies CASSLYRVQPNYNEQFF.